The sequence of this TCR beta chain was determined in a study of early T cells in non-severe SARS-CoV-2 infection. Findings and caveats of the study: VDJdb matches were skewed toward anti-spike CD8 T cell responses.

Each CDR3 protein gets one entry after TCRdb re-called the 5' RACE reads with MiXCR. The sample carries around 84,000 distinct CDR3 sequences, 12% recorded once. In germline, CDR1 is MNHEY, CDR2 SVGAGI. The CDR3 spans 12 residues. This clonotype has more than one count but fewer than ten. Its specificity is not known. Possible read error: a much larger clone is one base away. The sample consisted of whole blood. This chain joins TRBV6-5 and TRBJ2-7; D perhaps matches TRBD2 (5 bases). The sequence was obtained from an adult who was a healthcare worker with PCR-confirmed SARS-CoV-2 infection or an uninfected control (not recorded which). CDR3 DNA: TGTACCAGCAGTTACTCGGGGTCAGTGCAGTACTTC. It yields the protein CTSSYSGSVQYF.